One and the same sample provided the 19 T cell receptor beta chains below, sequenced in a study of PD-L1 blockade in urothelial cancer. Clones were sequenced by immunoSEQ multiplex PCR, and TCRdb holds only the in-frame ones, with some missing. The sample lists around 40,000 clones; 85% were seen once. The sample's time point: peripheral blood 6 weeks after treatment start. The sample in question was PBMCs, obtained around atezolizumab (anti-PD-L1) treatment. All receptors derive from a man aged 65 to 79 with urothelial cancer.

The chain joins TRBV7-2 to TRBJ1-1; TRBD1 matches 9 bases. This CDR3 comprises 17 residues. Germline assignment: CDR1 SGHTA and CDR2 FQGNSA. J lost 10 bases, V lost 4 bases, and 19 bases had no gene match. CDR3 nucleotides: TGTGCCAGCAGCTCTAGCCCAGCACAGGGGGCAAGAGGAAGAGCTTTCTTT. Amino acid sequence: CASSSSPAQGARGRAFF. Based on the CDR3 plus reference TRBV7-2 and TRBJ1-1, the full variable domain is GAGVSQSPSNKVTEKGKDVELRCDPISGHTALYWYRQSLGQGLEFLIYFQGNSAPDKSGLPSDRFSAERTGGSVSTLTIQRTQQEDSAVYLCASSSSPAQGARGRAFFGQGTRLTVV.

This clone is a singleton in its sample. The rearrangement uses TRBV7-8 and TRBJ2-5, with a possible D match to TRBD2 (6 bases). This CDR3 comprises 14 residues. Trimming took off 5 bases at V and 1 base at J, with 11 bases between the two ends. The germline V gene has CDR1 SGHVS and CDR2 FQNEAQ. For the CDR3, the DNA is TGTGCCAGCAGCGGGGGGACGTTCCAAGAGACCCAGTACTTC. Amino acid sequence: CASSGGTFQETQYF.

The V gene is TRBV29-1, the J gene TRBJ1-3, with unresolved D. Germline loops: CDR1 SQVTM, CDR2 ANQGSEA. This CDR3 spans 13 amino acids. With 4 bases removed from V and 0 bases from J, the gap between germline ends came to 7 bases. The CDR3 nucleotides read TGCAGCGTTGGGAGAGACTCTGGAAACACCATATATTTT. Its translation: CSVGRDSGNTIYF.

V gene TRBV9 combines with J gene TRBJ2-1; TRBD2 matches 8 bases. Germline V gene sequence: CDR1 SGDLS, CDR2 YYNGEE. This CDR3 region has 15 residues. The V and J ends lost 3 bases and 3 bases, in that order; junction bases with no gene match: 5. The CDR3 DNA reads TGTGCCAGCAGCGAAAGCGGGAGTTACTACAATGAGCAGTTCTTC. This translates into CASSESGSYYNEQFF.

The chain combines TRBV7-9 with TRBJ2-5; 9 bases are shared with TRBD2. Looked up from germline, CDR1 is SEHNR and CDR2 is FQNEAQ (reference sequence). The CDR3 contains 15 residues. V shed 8 bases, J shed 2 bases, and the junction held 9 bases outside the gene matches. CDR3 DNA: TGTGCCAGCGGTGATAGCGGGAGAGGGCAAGAGACCCAGTACTTC. It specifies CASGDSGRGQETQYF.

The V call is TRBV29-1, the J call TRBJ2-7; weak D call: TRBD2 (5 bases). This CDR3 has 13 residues. The germline gives CDR1 SQVTM, CDR2 ANQGSEA. Trimming pared 4 bases from V and 6 bases from J, leaving 16 bases between. Here the CDR3 DNA reads TGCAGCGTTGGACGGTTTCGGGAAGCCGAGCAGTACTTC. It is translated as CSVGRFREAEQYF.

This sequence joins TRBV4-2 and TRBJ2-2; tentatively, D is TRBD1 (6 bases). The germline CDR1 and CDR2 sequences are LGHNA and YNFKEQ. Trimming shortened V by 0 bases and J by 1 base, and 18 bases separated the two germline ends. This CDR3 spans 19 amino acids. The CDR3 DNA sequence: TGTGCCAGCAGCCAAGACCCACAGCTACAGGGCCGGAACACCGGGGAGCTGTTTTTT. It encodes CASSQDPQLQGRNTGELFF.

This CDR3 is CASRTGEWADTQYF. The CDR3 coding sequence is TGTGCCAGCAGGACAGGGGAGTGGGCAGATACGCAGTATTTT. The chain combines TRBV6-1 with TRBJ2-3; 8 nucleotides agree with TRBD1. Germline V gene lookup returns CDR1 MNHNS and CDR2 SASEGT. The V segment lost 6 bases and the J segment 4 bases; nucleotides outside the gene matches: 6. CDR3 size: 14 residues.

The V and J genes are TRBV5-5 and TRBJ1-4; perhaps TRBD1 as D (6 bases). Per the germline V gene, CDR1 is SGHKS and CDR2 is YYEKEE (reference sequence). The V end was cut by 7 bases, the J end by 3 bases, with 19 bases between. This CDR3 is 16 amino acids long. The CDR3 DNA follows: TGTGCCAGCGGACCAGGGGTCCGCAGGGCTAATGAAAAACTGTTTTTT. Its translation is CASGPGVRRANEKLFF.

The chain employs TRBV28 and TRBJ2-2; TRBD1 aligns across 9 bases. CDR1 and CDR2 from the germline V gene are MDHEN and SYDVKM. This CDR3 region has 15 residues. Losses at the gene ends were 6 bases for V and 7 bases for J; bases not matched to a gene: 9. The CDR3, as DNA: TGTGCCAGCAGCCCGGGACAGGGAGTCGGCGGGGAGCTGTTTTTT. Translating it yields CASSPGQGVGGELFF.

This clone was recorded once. CDR3 sequence reads: CASSFIGYNEQFF. The CDR3, as DNA: TGTGCCAGCAGCTTCATCGGCTACAATGAGCAGTTCTTC. V usage is TRBV5-4 and J usage is TRBJ2-1; unclear D gene. The CDR3 is 13 amino acids. Germline assignment: CDR1 SGHNT and CDR2 YYREEE (reference sequence). Trimming cost V 2 bases and J 3 bases, with 6 bases left between them. The whole variable domain, filled in from reference TRBV5-4 and TRBJ2-1, reads ETGVTQSPTHLIKTRGQQVTLRCSSQSGHNTVSWYQQALGQGPQFIFQYYREEENGRGNFPPRFSGLQFPNYSSELNVNALELDDSALYLCASSFIGYNEQFFGPGTRLTVL.

The chain has TRBV5-1 and TRBJ2-1; 10 bases fit TRBD2. CDR1 and CDR2 (germline): SGHRS, YFSETQ. The CDR3 covers 16 residues. The trim removed 5 bases at V and 4 bases at J, leaving 9 bases unmatched. The CDR3 DNA reads as TGCGCCAGCAGGCCTAGCGGGAGCGTTCGGTACAATGAGCAGTTCTTC. Residues: CASRPSGSVRYNEQFF.

The gene calls are TRBV9 and TRBJ2-5; no clear D gene. Germline V gene sequence: CDR1 SGDLS, CDR2 YYNGEE. The CDR3 consists of 13 residues. V shed 0 bases and J shed 4 bases, with 7 bases lying between them. CDR3 DNA: TGTGCCAGCAGCGTAGTGGTCGGAGAGACCCAGTACTTC. Translated: CASSVVVGETQYF.

The V gene is TRBV29-1, the J gene TRBJ2-7; the D gene is possibly TRBD2 (6 bases). The CDR3 is 12 residues long. Looked up from germline, CDR1 is SQVTM and CDR2 is ANQGSEA. Trimming removed 3 bases from V and 6 bases from J, with 12 bases in between. The CDR3 sequence is CSVDSGSGEQYF. CDR3 nucleotide sequence: TGCAGCGTTGACTCCGGGAGCGGCGAGCAGTACTTC.

The V gene is TRBV9, the J gene TRBJ2-7; D possibly corresponds to TRBD2 (6 bases). V lost 0 bases and J lost 4, with 11 bases in between. This CDR3 comprises 14 residues. Per the germline V gene, CDR1 is SGDLS and CDR2 is YYNGEE. This chain's CDR3 is CASSVGGELYEQYF. CDR3 DNA: TGTGCCAGCAGCGTAGGGGGGGAACTGTACGAGCAGTACTTC. The whole variable domain, remainder taken from reference TRBV9 and TRBJ2-7, is DSGVTQTPKHLITATGQRVTLRCSPRSGDLSVYWYQQSLDQGLQFLIQYYNGEERAKGNILERFSAQQFPDLHSELNLSSLELGDSALYFCASSVGGELYEQYFGPGTRLTVT.

V gene TRBV5-1 combines with J gene TRBJ1-4; 9 nucleotides align to TRBD1. The CDR3 has 15 residues. The V and J ends lost 4 bases and 8 bases, in that order; junction bases with no gene match: 9. Germline values: CDR1 SGHRS, CDR2 YFSETQ. The CDR3 here is CASSPMTGGNEKLFF. The CDR3 DNA follows: TGCGCCAGCAGCCCAATGACAGGGGGGAACGAAAAACTGTTTTTT. Full variable domain (outside the CDR3, taken from reference TRBV5-1 and TRBJ1-4): KAGVTQTPRYLIKTRGQQVTLSCSPISGHRSVSWYQQTPGQGLQFLFEYFSETQRNKGNFPGRFSGRQFSNSRSEMNVSTLELGDSALYLCASSPMTGGNEKLFFGSGTQLSVL.

The chain recombines TRBV19 with TRBJ1-3, with 7 bases fitting TRBD1. The CDR3 consists of 14 residues. The germline V gene encodes CDR1 LNHDA and CDR2 SQIVND (reference sequence). Trimming cost V 5 bases and J 2 bases; bases outside gene matches: 3. DNA of the CDR3: TGTGCCAGTAGTGTGACAGGGACTGGAAACACCATATATTTT. Its protein product is CASSVTGTGNTIYF.

The rearrangement joins TRBV4-2 to TRBJ2-3, with TRBD2 identical over 10 bases. Looked up from germline, CDR1 is LGHNA and CDR2 is YNFKEQ. The CDR3 has 17 residues. V shed 1 base, J shed 3 bases, and the junction held 7 bases outside the gene matches. The CDR3 DNA is TGTGCCAGCAGCCAAGGCGAAGCGGGAGGGCCGACAGATACGCAGTATTTT. Protein sequence: CASSQGEAGGPTDTQYF.

The V call is TRBV5-1, the J call TRBJ2-1; 14 bases fit TRBD2. Germline trimming cut 5 bases from V and 7 bases from J; bases unmatched to any gene: 2. CDR1 is SGHRS and CDR2 is YFSETQ in the germline V gene. This CDR3 is 14 amino acids long. The CDR3: CASRGTSGSNEQFF. The DNA for the CDR3 is TGCGCCAGCAGAGGGACTAGCGGGAGTAATGAGCAGTTCTTC. Full variable domain (missing parts from reference TRBV5-1 and TRBJ2-1): KAGVTQTPRYLIKTRGQQVTLSCSPISGHRSVSWYQQTPGQGLQFLFEYFSETQRNKGNFPGRFSGRQFSNSRSEMNVSTLELGDSALYLCASRGTSGSNEQFFGPGTRLTVL.